The present T cell receptor beta chain was sequenced within a study of blood T cell repertoires in COVID-19. V gave up 6 bases and J gave up 2 bases; unmatched junction bases: 2. The V gene's germline CDR1 is WSHSY and CDR2 SAAADI. This CDR3 has 13 residues. Under the authors' procedure: Cell counts per sample came from amplifying reference gene primers. Using immunoSEQ multiplex PCR, the repertoire was profiled, and TCRdb retains in-frame clones only, with some absent. V, J and clone size derive from that table, while D and trimming were established from the DNA sequence. Among about 240,000 clones, under 85% were seen once, and the ten largest hold 1.5% to 2%.

Sequencing was done on a sample of peripheral blood. This receptor was identified in a man aged 25 to 40 who had recovered from COVID-19. The chain has TRBV10-2 and TRBJ2-3; 7 nucleotides match TRBD1. CDR3 loop: CASRQGYTDTQYF. The CDR3 bases are TGCGCCAGCAGACAGGGGTACACAGATACGCAGTATTTT.